The 20 T cell receptor beta chains below all came from one sample that was sequenced in a study of cytomegalovirus exposure and HLA in healthy donors. The PCR had 60 Vbeta and 13 Jbeta primers. This table comes from immunoSEQ multiplex PCR, and its TCRdb copy is limited to in-frame clones, with some not included. The sample yields 30,000 to 40,000 clones, around 60% seen once. The sequenced sample consisted of PBMCs. The source is a middle-aged man in good health and CMV-seropositive.

This clone was picked up a small number of times. The chain couples TRBV29-1 to TRBJ2-3; 8 nucleotides agree with TRBD2. CDR3 length: 14 residues. Germline V gene lookup returns CDR1 SQVTM and CDR2 ANQGSEA. The V and J ends lost 7 bases and 4 bases, in that order; junction bases with no gene match: 10. CDR3 loop: CSAGSAGASDTQYF. CDR3 nucleotide sequence: TGCAGCGCCGGGTCAGCGGGAGCTTCAGATACGCAGTATTTT.

V is TRBV10-3 and J is TRBJ1-2; unclear D gene. Deletions cut 0 bases from V and 2 bases from J, with 13 bases between. This CDR3 is built from 16 residues. In germline, CDR1 is ENHRY, CDR2 SYGVKD. CDR3 coding DNA: TGTGCCATCAGTGAGTCGACCGGGTCTCCCAACTATGGCTACACCTTC. This encodes CAISESTGSPNYGYTF.

V is TRBV7-6 and J is TRBJ2-2; 7 bases align to TRBD2. CDR1 and CDR2 from the germline V gene are SGHVS and FNYEAQ. The CDR3 loop spans 16 amino acids. With V trimmed by 5 bases and J by 1 base, 7 bases remained unmatched. CDR3 DNA: TGTGCCAGCAGCCCCAGTGGGGGGGTGAACACCGGGGAGCTGTTTTTT. Its translation: CASSPSGGVNTGELFF.

This clone has only a few counts. The CDR3 DNA follows: TGTGCCAGCAGCGTCTGGACTAGCGGGAGAGACGAGCAGTACTTC. Its protein product is CASSVWTSGRDEQYF. The chain links TRBV7-9 to TRBJ2-7; TRBD2 matches 13 bases. This CDR3 spans 15 amino acids. CDR1 and CDR2 from the germline V gene are SEHNR and FQNEAQ (reference sequence). The J segment lost 5 bases and the V segment lost 5 bases, leaving 6 bases of the junction unmatched.

V and J are TRBV6-6 and TRBJ2-3; D might be TRBD1 (7 bases). The CDR3 runs 15 residues. In germline, CDR1 is MNHNY, CDR2 SVGAGI (reference sequence). Trimming cost V 1 base and J 5 bases, with 13 bases left between them. The CDR3: CASSYYQGGGDTQYF. Here the CDR3 DNA reads TGTGCCAGCAGTTACTACCAGGGGGGAGGAGATACGCAGTATTTT.

The genes are TRBV28 and TRBJ2-2; TRBD2 matches at 8 bases. V lost 2 bases and J lost 4; bases outside the gene matches: 3. This CDR3 comprises 15 residues. Germline V lookup: CDR1 MDHEN, CDR2 SYDVKM. The CDR3 sequence is CASSLAGGATGELFF. In DNA, the CDR3 is TGTGCCAGCAGTTTAGCGGGAGGCGCCACCGGGGAGCTGTTTTTT.

V is TRBV21-1 and J is TRBJ2-5; TRBD1 is the table's D call and was not checked against the DNA. TRBV21-1 represents a pseudogene. The CDR3 covers 18 residues. The CDR3 region has the DNA TGTGCCAGCAGCAACCCCATCTTGGGGCGTTCGGACCAAGAGACCCAGTACTTC. This translates into CASSNPILGRSDQETQYF.

V is TRBV5-6 and J is TRBJ1-1; D unclear. The CDR3 has 14 amino acids. CDR1 and CDR2 (germline): SGHDT, YYEEEE. V was clipped by 0 bases and J by 3 bases, with 9 bases between them. The CDR3 bases are TGTGCCAGCAGCTTGGATCGCCGGGACACTGAAGCTTTCTTT. It codes for CASSLDRRDTEAFF.

The chain combines TRBV7-9 with TRBJ2-7, with 11 bases aligning to TRBD1. Germline V gene lookup returns CDR1 SEHNR and CDR2 FQNEAQ (reference sequence). V lost 5 bases to trimming and J lost 6 bases; unmatched junction nucleotides: 6. This CDR3 is built from 14 residues. The CDR3 region has the DNA TGTGCCAGCAGCGTCGGACAGGGGGCAGGCGAGCAGTACTTC. As protein: CASSVGQGAGEQYF.

The chain is built from TRBV29-1 and TRBJ1-2; D gene ambiguous. There are 14 residues in the CDR3. In germline, CDR1 is SQVTM, CDR2 ANQGSEA. V lost 0 bases and J 1 base, leaving 9 bases between the germline ends. The CDR3, as DNA: TGCAGCGTTGAAGATCGCGGGGTTAACTATGGCTACACCTTC. This sequence encodes CSVEDRGVNYGYTF. Based on the CDR3 plus reference TRBV29-1 and TRBJ1-2, the full variable domain is SAVISQKPSRDICQRGTSLTIQCQVDSQVTMMFWYRQQPGQSLTLIATANQGSEATYESGFVIDKFPISRPNLTFSTLTVSNMSPEDSSIYLCSVEDRGVNYGYTFGSGTRLTVV.

V gene TRBV5-1 combines with J gene TRBJ2-5; 7 nucleotides agree with TRBD1. Germline V CDR1 and CDR2: SGHRS, YFSETQ. V trimming: 4 bases; J trimming: 2 bases; junction bases outside the gene matches: 5. The CDR3 has 14 residues. The CDR3 nucleotides read TGCGCCAGCAGCCTACAGACAGGGCAAGAGACCCAGTACTTC. Translating gives CASSLQTGQETQYF.

A few counts support this clone. This rearrangement joins TRBV5-1 to TRBJ2-3; 7 positions match TRBD1. CDR1 and CDR2 (germline): SGHRS, YFSETQ. This CDR3 comprises 14 residues. The junction had 2 bases not matched to a gene; V was cut back by 2 bases and J by 2 bases. The CDR3 bases are TGCGCCAGCAGCTTAGGACAGGACACAGATACGCAGTATTTT. Translating it yields CASSLGQDTDTQYF.

This clone was counted a few times. This chain joins TRBV28 and TRBJ1-1; D not resolved. Deletions cut 6 bases from V and 4 bases from J, with 6 bases between. The germline CDR1 and CDR2 sequences are MDHEN and SYDVKM. The CDR3 runs 11 residues. CDR3 DNA: TGTGCCAGCAGCTCCTTCACTGAAGCTTTCTTT. Protein: CASSSFTEAFF. Based on the CDR3 plus reference TRBV28 and TRBJ1-1, the full variable domain is DVKVTQSSRYLVKRTGEKVFLECVQDMDHENMFWYRQDPGLGLRLIYFSYDVKMKEKGDIPEGYSVSREKKERFSLILESASTNQTSMYLCASSSFTEAFFGQGTRLTVV.

The chain joins TRBV6-5 to TRBJ1-2; no definite D call. Germline V gene sequence: CDR1 MNHEY, CDR2 SVGAGI. V was pared by 0 bases and J by 0 bases, with 5 bases between. There are 14 residues in the CDR3. The CDR3 spells CASSYSASNYGYTF. In DNA form, the CDR3 reads TGTGCCAGCAGTTACTCGGCATCTAACTATGGCTACACCTTC.

The chain combines TRBV30 with TRBJ2-5, with D tentatively TRBD1 (6 bases). V was trimmed by 2 bases and J by 0 bases, leaving 7 bases between them. CDR1 GTSNPN and CDR2 SVGIG come from the germline V gene (reference sequence). This CDR3 comprises 13 residues. The CDR3 spells CAWSTGNQETQYF. DNA of the CDR3: TGTGCCTGGAGTACAGGGAACCAAGAGACCCAGTACTTC.

This clone occurred a few times. The DNA for the CDR3 is TGTGCCAGCAGCACCAGCGGGAATCTCGATACGCAGTATTTT. Its translation: CASSTSGNLDTQYF. The chain is built from TRBV21-1 and TRBJ2-3; the table's D call of TRBD2 was not tested on the DNA. TRBV21-1 is a pseudogene segment. The CDR3 is 14 residues long.

This clone was observed once. A read error may account for a junction end that differs from germline. This chain links TRBV2 with TRBJ2-1, with D maybe TRBD2 (6 bases). Germline values: CDR1 SNHLY, CDR2 FYNNEI. The CDR3 runs to 15 residues. The CDR3 sequence: CVSSENGGYYNEQFF. CDR3 nucleotides: TGTGTCAGCAGTGAGAACGGGGGTTATTACAATGAGCAGTTCTTC.

V and J are TRBV5-6 and TRBJ1-5, with 8 bases aligning to TRBD1. V lost 4 bases to trimming and J lost 3 bases; unmatched junction nucleotides: 3. The CDR3 has 14 residues. The germline gives CDR1 SGHDT, CDR2 YYEEEE. The CDR3 DNA follows: TGTGCCAGCAGCCGGACAGGGTCCAATCAGCCCCAGCATTTT. Amino acids: CASSRTGSNQPQHF. Full variable domain (outside the CDR3, taken from reference TRBV5-6 and TRBJ1-5): DAGVTQSPTHLIKTRGQQVTLRCSPKSGHDTVSWYQQALGQGPQFIFQYYEEEERQRGNFPDRFSGHQFPNYSSELNVNALLLGDSALYLCASSRTGSNQPQHFGDGTRLSIL.

The chain has TRBV6-5 and TRBJ1-5, with D possibly TRBD1 on 5 matching bases. The CDR3 length is 14 residues. V lost 2 bases and J lost 4, with 9 bases in between. Per germline, CDR1 MNHEY and CDR2 SVGAGI. The CDR3 is CASSYRQSNQPQHF. The CDR3 bases are TGTGCCAGCAGTTACCGACAGTCTAATCAGCCCCAGCATTTT.

The chain links TRBV7-2 to TRBJ2-1; 13 bases match TRBD2. CDR1 and CDR2 from the germline V gene are SGHTA and FQGNSA. The CDR3 spans 16 residues. The J segment lost 6 bases and the V segment lost 5 bases, leaving 7 bases of the junction unmatched. The DNA for the CDR3 is TGTGCCAGCAGCCCCCAGGGACTAGCGGGGACCAATGAGCAGTTCTTC. The encoded protein is CASSPQGLAGTNEQFF. Full variable domain (remainder filled in from reference TRBV7-2 and TRBJ2-1): GAGVSQSPSNKVTEKGKDVELRCDPISGHTALYWYRQSLGQGLEFLIYFQGNSAPDKSGLPSDRFSAERTGGSVSTLTIQRTQQEDSAVYLCASSPQGLAGTNEQFFGPGTRLTVL.